This T cell receptor beta chain was found in a study of OX40 agonist ivuxolimab in advanced cancers. Turning to the study itself: The study treated patients with ivuxolimab, an agonistic anti-OX40 (CD134) antibody. Those treated in dose escalation had hepatocellular carcinoma, melanoma, renal cell cancer or head and neck cancer. Males comprised approximately 81% of the group, whose mean age was approximately 60 years (range 23 to 79). In three patients, partial responses were observed, one with hepatocellular carcinoma and two with cutaneous melanoma.

Trimming cost V 6 bases and J 4 bases, with 12 bases left between them. The germline V gene encodes CDR1 MNHNS and CDR2 SASEGT. The CDR3 extends over 14 amino acids. TCRdb's table, derived via immunoSEQ multiplex PCR, lists solely in-frame clones and lacks some. The sample holds about 53,000 clones; 79% are singletons and the top ten take about 1%. Sequenced material: CD4+ or CD8+ T cells sorted from blood, taken in a trial of the OX40 agonist ivuxolimab. This clonotype originated in an adult with an advanced solid tumor such as melanoma, head and neck, liver or kidney cancer. The chain is built from TRBV6-1 and TRBJ2-2, with D possibly matching TRBD1 (5 bases). The DNA for the CDR3 is TGTGCCAGCAGGCGGCCAGGGCCCACCGGGGAGCTGTTTTTT. This sequence encodes CASRRPGPTGELFF.